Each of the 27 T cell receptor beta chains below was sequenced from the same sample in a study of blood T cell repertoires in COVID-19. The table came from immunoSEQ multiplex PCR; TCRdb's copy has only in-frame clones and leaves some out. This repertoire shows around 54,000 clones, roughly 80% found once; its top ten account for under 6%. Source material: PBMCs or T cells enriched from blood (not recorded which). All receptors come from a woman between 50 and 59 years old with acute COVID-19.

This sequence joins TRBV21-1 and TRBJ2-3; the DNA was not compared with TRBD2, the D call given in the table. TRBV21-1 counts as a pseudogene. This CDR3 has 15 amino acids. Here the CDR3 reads CASRGGGPTTDTQYF. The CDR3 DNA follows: TGTGCCAGCAGAGGCGGAGGCCCGACCACAGATACGCAGTATTTT.

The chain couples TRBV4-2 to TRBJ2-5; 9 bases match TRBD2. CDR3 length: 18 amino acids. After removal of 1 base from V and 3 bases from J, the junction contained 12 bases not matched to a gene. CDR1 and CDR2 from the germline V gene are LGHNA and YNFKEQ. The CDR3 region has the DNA TGTGCCAGCAGCCAAGTGAATGTGGCGGGGGGGCAAAAAGAGACCCAGTACTTC. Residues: CASSQVNVAGGQKETQYF.

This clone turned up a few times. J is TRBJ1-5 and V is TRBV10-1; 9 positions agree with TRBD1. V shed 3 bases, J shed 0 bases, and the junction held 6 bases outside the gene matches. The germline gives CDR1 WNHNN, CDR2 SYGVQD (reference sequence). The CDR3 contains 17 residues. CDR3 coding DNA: TGCGCCAGCAGTGACCCGGACAGGGGACCTAGCAATCAGCCCCAGCATTTT. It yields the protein CASSDPDRGPSNQPQHF.

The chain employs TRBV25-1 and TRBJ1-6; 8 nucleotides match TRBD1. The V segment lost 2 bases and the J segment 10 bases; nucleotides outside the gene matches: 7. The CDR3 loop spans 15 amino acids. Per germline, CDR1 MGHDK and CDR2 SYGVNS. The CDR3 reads CASSEQGAVLSPLHF. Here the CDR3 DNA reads TGTGCCAGCAGTGAACAGGGGGCGGTATTATCACCCCTCCACTTT.

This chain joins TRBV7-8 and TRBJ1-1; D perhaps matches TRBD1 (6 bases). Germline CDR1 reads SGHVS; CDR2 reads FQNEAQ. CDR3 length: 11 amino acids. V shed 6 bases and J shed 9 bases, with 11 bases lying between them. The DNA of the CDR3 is TGTGCCAGCAGGACAGGAGGACAAGCTTTCTTT. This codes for CASRTGGQAFF. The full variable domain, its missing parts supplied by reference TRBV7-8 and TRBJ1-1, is GAGVSQSPRYKVAKRGQDVALRCDPISGHVSLFWYQQALGQGPEFLTYFQNEAQLDKSGLPSDRFFAERPEGSVSTLKIQRTQQEDSAVYLCASRTGGQAFFGQGTRLTVV.

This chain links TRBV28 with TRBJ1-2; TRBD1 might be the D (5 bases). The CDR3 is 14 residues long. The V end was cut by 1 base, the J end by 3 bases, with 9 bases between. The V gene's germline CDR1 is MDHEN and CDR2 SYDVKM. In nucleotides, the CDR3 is TGTGCCAGCAGTTTATTAGGGGTCGACTATGGCTACACCTTC. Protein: CASSLLGVDYGYTF.

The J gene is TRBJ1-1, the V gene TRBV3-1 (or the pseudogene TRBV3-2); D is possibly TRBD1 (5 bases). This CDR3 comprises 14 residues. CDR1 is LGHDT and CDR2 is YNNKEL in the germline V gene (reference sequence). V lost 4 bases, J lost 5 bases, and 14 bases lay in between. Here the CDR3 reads CASSPLPQGTEAFF. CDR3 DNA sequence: TGTGCCAGCAGCCCCCTTCCCCAGGGAACTGAAGCTTTCTTT.

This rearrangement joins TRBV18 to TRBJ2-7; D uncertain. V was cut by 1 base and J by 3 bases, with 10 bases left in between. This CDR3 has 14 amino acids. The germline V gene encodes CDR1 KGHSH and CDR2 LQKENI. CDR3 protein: CASSPRDTSYEQYF. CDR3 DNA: TGTGCCAGCTCACCACGTGACACGAGCTACGAGCAGTACTTC. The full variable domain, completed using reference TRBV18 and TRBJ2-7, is NAGVMQNPRHLVRRRGQEARLRCSPMKGHSHVYWYRQLPEEGLKFMVYLQKENIIDESGMPKERFSAEFPKEGPSILRIQQVVRGDSAAYFCASSPRDTSYEQYFGPGTRLTVT.

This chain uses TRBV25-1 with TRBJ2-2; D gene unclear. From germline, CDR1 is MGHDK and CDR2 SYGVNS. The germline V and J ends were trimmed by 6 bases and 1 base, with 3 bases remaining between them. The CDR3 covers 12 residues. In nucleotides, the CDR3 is TGTGCCAGCAGCAGGAACACCGGGGAGCTGTTTTTT. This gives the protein CASSRNTGELFF.

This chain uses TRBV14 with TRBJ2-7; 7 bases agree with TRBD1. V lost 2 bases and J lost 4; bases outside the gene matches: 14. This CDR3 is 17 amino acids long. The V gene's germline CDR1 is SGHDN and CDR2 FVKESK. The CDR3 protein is CASSQPRGGRGDYEQYF. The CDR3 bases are TGTGCCAGCAGCCAACCTAGAGGGGGCAGGGGCGATTACGAGCAGTACTTC.

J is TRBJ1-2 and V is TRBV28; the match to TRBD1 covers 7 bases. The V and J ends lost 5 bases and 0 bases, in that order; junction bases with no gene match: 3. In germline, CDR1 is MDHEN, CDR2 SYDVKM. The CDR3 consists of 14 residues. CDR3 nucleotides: TGTGCCAGCAGTATCGGGACAGCTAACTATGGCTACACCTTC. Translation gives CASSIGTANYGYTF.

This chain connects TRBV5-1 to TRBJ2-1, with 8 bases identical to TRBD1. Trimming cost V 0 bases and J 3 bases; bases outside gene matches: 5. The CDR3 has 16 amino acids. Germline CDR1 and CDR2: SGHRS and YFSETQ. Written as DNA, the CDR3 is TGCGCCAGCAGCTTGGCCGCTGACAGGGGCTACAATGAGCAGTTCTTC. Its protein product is CASSLAADRGYNEQFF.

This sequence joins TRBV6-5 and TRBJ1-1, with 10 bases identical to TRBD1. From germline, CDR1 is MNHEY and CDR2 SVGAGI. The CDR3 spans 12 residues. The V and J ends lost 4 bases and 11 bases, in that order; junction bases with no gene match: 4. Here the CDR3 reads CASSSDRGRAFF. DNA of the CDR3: TGTGCCAGCAGTTCCGACAGGGGGCGTGCTTTCTTT.

The CDR3 sequence is CASSRTGGAGGYTF. DNA of the CDR3: TGTGCCAGCAGCCGGACAGGGGGCGCGGGGGGCTACACCTTC. V gene TRBV3-1 (or the pseudogene TRBV3-2) combines with J gene TRBJ1-2, with TRBD1 matching over 11 bases. CDR3 size: 14 residues. After removal of 4 bases from V and 8 bases from J, the junction contained 6 bases not matched to a gene. CDR1 and CDR2 from the germline V gene are LGHDT and YNNKEL (reference sequence).

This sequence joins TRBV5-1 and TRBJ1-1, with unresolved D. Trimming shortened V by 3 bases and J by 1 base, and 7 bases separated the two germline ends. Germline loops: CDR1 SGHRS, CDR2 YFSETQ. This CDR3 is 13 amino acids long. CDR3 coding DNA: TGCGCCAGCAGCTCGCGTGCGAACACTGAAGCTTTCTTT. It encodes CASSSRANTEAFF.

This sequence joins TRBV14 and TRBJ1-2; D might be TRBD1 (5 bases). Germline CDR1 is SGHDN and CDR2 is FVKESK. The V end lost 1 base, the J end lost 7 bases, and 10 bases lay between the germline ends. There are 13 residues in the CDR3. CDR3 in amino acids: CASSQVRGSGYTF. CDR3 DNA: TGTGCCAGCAGCCAAGTTCGGGGGAGTGGCTACACCTTC.

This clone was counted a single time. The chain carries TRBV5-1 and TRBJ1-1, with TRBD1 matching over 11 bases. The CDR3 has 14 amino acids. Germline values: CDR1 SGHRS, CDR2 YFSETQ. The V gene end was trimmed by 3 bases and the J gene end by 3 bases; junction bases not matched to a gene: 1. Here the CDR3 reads CASSWGQGDTEAFF. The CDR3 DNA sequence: TGCGCCAGCAGCTGGGGACAGGGGGACACTGAAGCTTTCTTT.

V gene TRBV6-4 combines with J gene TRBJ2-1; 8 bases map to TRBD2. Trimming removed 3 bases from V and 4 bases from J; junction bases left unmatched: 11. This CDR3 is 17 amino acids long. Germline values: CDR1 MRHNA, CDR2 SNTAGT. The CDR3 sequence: CASSELFGTSGYNEQFF. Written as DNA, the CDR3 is TGTGCCAGCAGTGAGCTTTTTGGAACTAGCGGTTACAATGAGCAGTTCTTC.

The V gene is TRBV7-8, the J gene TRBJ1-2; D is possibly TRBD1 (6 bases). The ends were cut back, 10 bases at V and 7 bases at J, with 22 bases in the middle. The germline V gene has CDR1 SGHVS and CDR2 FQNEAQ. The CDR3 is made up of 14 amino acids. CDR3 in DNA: TGTGCCACTAACTCGGGGTCTGGGACAAGTGGCTACACCTTC. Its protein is CATNSGSGTSGYTF.

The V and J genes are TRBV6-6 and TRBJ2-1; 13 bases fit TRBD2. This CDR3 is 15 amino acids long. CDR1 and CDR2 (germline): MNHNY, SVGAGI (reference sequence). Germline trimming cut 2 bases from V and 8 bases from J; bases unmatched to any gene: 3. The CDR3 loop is CASSYTSGGAHEQFF. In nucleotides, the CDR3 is TGTGCCAGCAGTTACACTAGCGGGGGGGCCCATGAGCAGTTCTTC.

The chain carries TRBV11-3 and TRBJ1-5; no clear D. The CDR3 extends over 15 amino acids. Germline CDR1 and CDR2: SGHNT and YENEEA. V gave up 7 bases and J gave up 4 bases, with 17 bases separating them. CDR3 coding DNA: TGTGCCAGCATCCTCCCAGCAACGGGGAATCAGCCCCAGCATTTT. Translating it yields CASILPATGNQPQHF.

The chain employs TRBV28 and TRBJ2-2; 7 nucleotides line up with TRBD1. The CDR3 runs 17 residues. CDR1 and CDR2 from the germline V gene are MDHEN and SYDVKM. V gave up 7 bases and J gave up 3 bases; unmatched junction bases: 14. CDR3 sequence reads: CASNIRGKGADTGELFF. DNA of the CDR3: TGTGCCAGCAATATCAGGGGGAAGGGGGCCGACACCGGGGAGCTGTTTTTT.

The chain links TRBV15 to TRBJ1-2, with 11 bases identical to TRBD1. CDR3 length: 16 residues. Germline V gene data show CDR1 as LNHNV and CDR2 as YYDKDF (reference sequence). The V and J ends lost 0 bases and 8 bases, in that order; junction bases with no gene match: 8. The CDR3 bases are TGTGCCACCAGCAGAGATCTGGACAGGGGGCATAAAGGCTACACCTTC. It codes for CATSRDLDRGHKGYTF.

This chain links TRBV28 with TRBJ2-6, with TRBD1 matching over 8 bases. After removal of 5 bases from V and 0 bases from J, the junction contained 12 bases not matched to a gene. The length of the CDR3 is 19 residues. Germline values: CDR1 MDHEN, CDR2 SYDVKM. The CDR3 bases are TGTGCCAGCAGTCCTGCGGGGCAGGGGGCAAACTCTGGGGCCAACGTCCTGACTTTC. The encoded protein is CASSPAGQGANSGANVLTF.

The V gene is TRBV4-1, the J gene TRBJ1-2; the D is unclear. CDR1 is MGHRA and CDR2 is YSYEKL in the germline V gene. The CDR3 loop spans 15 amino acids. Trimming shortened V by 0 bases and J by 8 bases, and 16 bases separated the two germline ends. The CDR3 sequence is CASSQDATPEGGYTF. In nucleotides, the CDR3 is TGCGCCAGCAGCCAAGATGCCACCCCGGAGGGAGGCTACACCTTC.

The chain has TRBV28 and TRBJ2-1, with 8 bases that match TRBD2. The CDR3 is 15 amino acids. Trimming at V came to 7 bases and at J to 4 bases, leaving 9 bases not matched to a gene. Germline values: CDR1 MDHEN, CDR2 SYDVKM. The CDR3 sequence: CASITAGGSYNEQFF. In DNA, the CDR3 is TGTGCCAGCATAACCGCGGGGGGTTCTTACAATGAGCAGTTCTTC. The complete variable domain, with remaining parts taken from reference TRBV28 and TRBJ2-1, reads DVKVTQSSRYLVKRTGEKVFLECVQDMDHENMFWYRQDPGLGLRLIYFSYDVKMKEKGDIPEGYSVSREKKERFSLILESASTNQTSMYLCASITAGGSYNEQFFGPGTRLTVL.

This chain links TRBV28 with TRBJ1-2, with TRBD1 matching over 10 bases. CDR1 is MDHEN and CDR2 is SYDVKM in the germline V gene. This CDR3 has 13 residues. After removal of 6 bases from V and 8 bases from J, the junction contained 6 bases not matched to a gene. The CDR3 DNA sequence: TGTGCCAGCAGCCGGGGACAGGGGTTGGGCTACACCTTC. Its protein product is CASSRGQGLGYTF.